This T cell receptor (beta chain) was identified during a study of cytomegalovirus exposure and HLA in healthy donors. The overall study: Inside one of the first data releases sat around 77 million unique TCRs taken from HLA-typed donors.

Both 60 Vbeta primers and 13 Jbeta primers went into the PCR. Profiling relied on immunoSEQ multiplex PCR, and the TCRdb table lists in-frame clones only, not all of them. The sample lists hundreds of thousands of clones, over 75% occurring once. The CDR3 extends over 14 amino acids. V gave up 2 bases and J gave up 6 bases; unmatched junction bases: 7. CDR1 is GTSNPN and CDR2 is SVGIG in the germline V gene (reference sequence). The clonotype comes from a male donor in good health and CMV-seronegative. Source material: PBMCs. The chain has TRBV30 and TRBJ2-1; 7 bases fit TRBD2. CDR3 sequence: CAWSLAAGSNEQFF. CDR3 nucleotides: TGTGCCTGGAGTCTAGCGGCCGGGTCCAATGAGCAGTTCTTC.